Below, 14 T cell receptor beta chains from the same sample are listed, as sequenced in a study of cytomegalovirus exposure and HLA in healthy donors. It was with 60 Vbeta and 13 Jbeta primers that the PCR ran. TCRdb keeps only in-frame clones here, not all; method: immunoSEQ multiplex PCR. The sample contains roughly 95,000 clones, 76% of which appear only once. The specimen sequenced was PBMCs. These receptors were obtained from a man aged 25 to 40 in good health and CMV-seropositive.

This sequence joins TRBV6-6 and TRBJ1-2; no clear D gene. Germline values: CDR1 MNHNY, CDR2 SVGAGI (reference sequence). V shed 8 bases and J shed 0 bases, with 10 bases lying between them. The CDR3 covers 13 residues. CDR3 bases: TGTGCCAGCGGGCGAGCCGCTAACTATGGCTACACCTTC. Encoded protein: CASGRAANYGYTF.

There are a few counts of this clone. This chain joins TRBV9 and TRBJ2-3; TRBD1 agrees at 7 bases. CDR1 and CDR2 from the germline V gene are SGDLS and YYNGEE. The CDR3 spans 15 residues. The junction had 8 bases not matched to a gene; V was cut back by 3 bases and J by 4 bases. CDR3 sequence reads: CASSARQGIPDTQYF. The CDR3 nucleotides are TGTGCCAGCAGCGCCAGACAGGGTATCCCAGATACGCAGTATTTT.

This clone was detected a few times. The rearrangement joins TRBV5-1 to TRBJ2-5; 12 positions agree with TRBD1. Looked up from germline, CDR1 is SGHRS and CDR2 is YFSETQ. The CDR3 totals 15 residues. The junction had 9 bases not matched to a gene; V was cut back by 7 bases and J by 5 bases. The CDR3 region is CASRAPGTGGETQYF. The CDR3 nucleotides are TGCGCCAGCCGTGCGCCGGGGACAGGGGGCGAGACCCAGTACTTC.

The rearrangement links TRBV9 to TRBJ2-3; D not resolved. Trimming removed 1 base from V and 2 bases from J, with 8 bases in between. The CDR3 runs 14 residues. Germline V gives CDR1 SGDLS, CDR2 YYNGEE. The CDR3 here is CASSVQDSTDTQYF. DNA for the CDR3: TGTGCCAGCAGCGTACAGGATTCCACAGATACGCAGTATTTT.

This chain links TRBV10-3 with TRBJ2-7, with D possibly being TRBD1 (6 bases). There are 13 residues in the CDR3. Trimming pared 3 bases from V and 6 bases from J, leaving 12 bases between. Germline assignment: CDR1 ENHRY and CDR2 SYGVKD. DNA of the CDR3: TGTGCCATCAGTGATAACAGGGACGGCGAGCAGTACGTC. Amino acid sequence: CAISDNRDGEQYV.

The chain links TRBV7-8 to TRBJ1-5; 8 positions agree with TRBD1. The CDR3 contains 15 residues. Germline V CDR1 and CDR2: SGHVS, FQNEAQ. V lost 6 bases and J lost 7; bases outside the gene matches: 11. CDR3 sequence reads: CASSPRDRRGQPQHF. CDR3 nucleotides: TGTGCCAGCAGTCCGAGGGACAGGAGGGGACAGCCCCAGCATTTT.

The chain carries TRBV7-3 and TRBJ2-1; perhaps TRBD1 as D (5 bases). Trimming stripped 2 bases from V and 5 bases from J, with 13 bases between. Per germline, CDR1 SGHTA and CDR2 FQGTGA. This CDR3 spans 15 amino acids. CDR3 coding DNA: TGTGCCAGCAGCTTAGGGCAGGGAAGGAACAATGAGCAGTTCTTC. Its protein product is CASSLGQGRNNEQFF.

V and J are TRBV27 and TRBJ1-5; no reliable D call. V dropped 6 bases and J dropped 5 bases, with 11 bases sitting between them. Germline V gene lookup returns CDR1 MNHEY and CDR2 SMNVEV (reference sequence). The length of the CDR3 is 13 residues. The CDR3 DNA sequence: TGTGCCAGCAGCCTTCAGGTGGATCAGCCCCAGCATTTT. Protein product: CASSLQVDQPQHF.

The CDR3 bases are TGCGCCAGCAGCCCCCGGGCGGGGCGGAACACCGGGGAGCTGTTTTTT. It specifies CASSPRAGRNTGELFF. V and J are TRBV4-1 and TRBJ2-2, with D tentatively TRBD2 (6 bases). The germline V gene has CDR1 MGHRA and CDR2 YSYEKL. The CDR3 sequence is 16 residues long. V was trimmed by 4 bases and J by 1 base, leaving 13 bases between them.

The V gene is TRBV30, the J gene TRBJ2-1; TRBD2 matches 11 bases. Germline loops: CDR1 GTSNPN, CDR2 SVGIG (reference sequence). The CDR3 spans 15 residues. V gave up 4 bases and J gave up 8 bases; unmatched junction bases: 10. The DNA for the CDR3 is TGTGCCTGGACCCCAGGAACTAGCGGGAGCTATGAGCAGTTCTTC. This encodes CAWTPGTSGSYEQFF.

This clone was found once. The rearrangement uses TRBV6-5 and TRBJ1-2; a weak D match, TRBD1 (6 bases). Between the trimmed V and J ends, which lost 5 bases and 9 bases, there was a span of 16 bases. This CDR3 has 13 amino acids. The germline V gene encodes CDR1 MNHEY and CDR2 SVGAGI. The CDR3 DNA is TGTGCCAGCAGTCCGTGGACAGTTAAAAGCTACACCTTC. Translating gives CASSPWTVKSYTF.

This clone was picked up a small number of times. The chain joins TRBV6-1 to TRBJ1-5; D is unclear. CDR3 length: 14 residues. Germline V lookup: CDR1 MNHNS, CDR2 SASEGT. The V end lost 10 bases, the J end lost 8 bases, and 21 bases lay between the germline ends. The CDR3 is CATCWRRALEPQHF. CDR3 nucleotides: TGTGCCACCTGCTGGCGGAGGGCCCTGGAGCCCCAGCATTTT.

The chain recombines TRBV7-9 with TRBJ2-1; a possible D gene is TRBD2 (5 bases). Deletions cut 8 bases from V and 6 bases from J, with 8 bases between. The CDR3 runs to 11 residues. CDR1 and CDR2 (germline): SEHNR, FQNEAQ (reference sequence). This chain's CDR3 is CASSEGNEQFF. CDR3 bases: TGTGCCAGCTCTGAGGGCAATGAGCAGTTCTTC.

The chain is built from TRBV2 and TRBJ2-2; the D gene is possibly TRBD2 (5 bases). Germline values: CDR1 SNHLY, CDR2 FYNNEI. Trimming left V 5 bases short and J 0 bases short, with 10 bases between. CDR3 size: 15 residues. CDR3 DNA: TGTGCCAGCAGTACTAGGGCCGCGAACACCGGGGAGCTGTTTTTT. Protein product: CASSTRAANTGELFF.